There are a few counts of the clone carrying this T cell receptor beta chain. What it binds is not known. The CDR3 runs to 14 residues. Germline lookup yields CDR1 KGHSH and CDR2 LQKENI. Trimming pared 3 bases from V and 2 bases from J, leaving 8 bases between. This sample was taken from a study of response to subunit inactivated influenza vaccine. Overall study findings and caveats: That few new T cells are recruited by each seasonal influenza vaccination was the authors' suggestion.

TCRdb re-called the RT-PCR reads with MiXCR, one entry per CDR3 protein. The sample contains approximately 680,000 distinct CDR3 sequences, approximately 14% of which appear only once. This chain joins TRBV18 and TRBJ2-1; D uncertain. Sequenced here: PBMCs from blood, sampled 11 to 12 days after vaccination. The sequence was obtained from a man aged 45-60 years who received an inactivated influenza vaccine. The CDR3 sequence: CASSPVGAYNEQFF. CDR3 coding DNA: TGTGCCAGCTCACCTGTTGGGGCCTACAATGAGCAGTTCTTC.